This T cell receptor beta chain comes out of a study of T cell responses to AZD1222 COVID-19 vaccine. Study outcomes and limitations: Two AZD1222 doses significantly raised spike-specific TCR breadth and depth over controls. Possibly, clonal diversity was underestimated; donors were largely white British and included more females.

On this clone itself: No antigen is known for it.

The CDR3 runs 12 residues. The ends were cut back, 2 bases at V and 11 bases at J, with 12 bases in the middle. Germline CDR1 reads SGHAT; CDR2 reads FQDESV (reference sequence). The data were produced by immunoSEQ multiplex PCR, yet TCRdb's version contains in-frame clones alone and is incomplete. The sample holds about 200,000 clones, approximately 94% seen once. Sequencing used peripheral blood, obtained 28 days after the second dose of the MenACWY control vaccine. The rearrangement joins TRBV11-1 to TRBJ1-1; no clear D gene. The receptor was derived from an adult who received the MenACWY meningococcal vaccine as a control. In DNA form, the CDR3 reads TGTGCCAGCAGCTTATTCGGGCGAAGGGCTTTCTTT. This sequence encodes CASSLFGRRAFF.